The 20 T cell receptor beta chains presented below share a single source sample, sequenced in a study of T-cell memory formation after mild COVID-19. TCRdb ran MiXCR on the 5' RACE reads and lists one entry per CDR3 protein. The sample yields a few hundred thousand distinct CDR3 sequences, around 27% seen once. The specimen was PBMCs or a T cell subset sorted from them (not recorded which). Receptors originate from an adult woman who had mild COVID-19 (a few samples of this study predate the infection). Cell type and time point are not known.

This chain connects TRBV7-8 to TRBJ2-3, with D uncertain. Trimming cost V 3 bases and J 6 bases, with 16 bases left between them. Germline V gene sequence: CDR1 SGHVS, CDR2 FQNEAQ. This CDR3 contains 15 residues. The CDR3 region has the DNA TGTGCCAGCAGCTTTCGGATAAGGGTTCTCGATACGCAGTATTTT. Translating gives CASSFRIRVLDTQYF.

V gene TRBV5-1 combines with J gene TRBJ2-1; D possibly uses TRBD1 or TRBD2 (5 bases each). The CDR3 consists of 12 residues. V was pared by 0 bases and J by 10 bases, with 8 bases between. Germline CDR1 SGHRS, CDR2 YFSETQ. The CDR3 DNA reads TGCGCCAGCAGCTTGGGGGGACGGGAGCAGTTCTTC. It yields the protein CASSLGGREQFF.

The table lists this clonotype with a few counts. CDR3 sequence (DNA): TGTGCCAGCAGCTTAGACCGGGGAAACTACAATGAGCAGTTCTTC. Protein product: CASSLDRGNYNEQFF. V and J are TRBV11-1 and TRBJ2-1; possible D gene TRBD2, 5 bases. Trimming cost V 1 base and J 3 bases, with 10 bases left between them. The CDR3 sequence is 15 residues long. The germline V gene encodes CDR1 SGHAT and CDR2 FQDESV (reference sequence).

V usage is TRBV2 and J usage is TRBJ2-2; D gene unclear. The V and J ends lost 2 bases and 2 bases respectively, with 9 bases between them. Per the germline V gene, CDR1 is SNHLY and CDR2 is FYNNEI. CDR3 length: 15 residues. CDR3 nucleotide sequence: TGTGCCAGCAGTGAAACAGACTCCAACACCGGGGAGCTGTTTTTT. This encodes CASSETDSNTGELFF.

This clonotype appeared a few times. This chain connects TRBV10-3 to TRBJ2-1; 8 bases align to TRBD2. Per germline, CDR1 ENHRY and CDR2 SYGVKD. The V segment lost 3 bases and the J segment 6 bases; nucleotides outside the gene matches: 19. There are 19 residues in the CDR3. This CDR3 is CAISDPREGPRSRGNEQFF. The CDR3 DNA is TGTGCCATCAGTGATCCCCGGGAGGGGCCCCGTTCGAGAGGCAATGAGCAGTTCTTC.

A few counts support this clonotype. The chain employs TRBV5-4 and TRBJ2-5; 8 bases agree with TRBD2. Germline values: CDR1 SGHNT, CDR2 YYREEE (reference sequence). V gave up 3 bases and J gave up 4 bases; unmatched junction bases: 5. The CDR3 runs to 14 residues. CDR3 loop: CASSSLTSGETQYF. DNA of the CDR3: TGTGCCAGCAGCTCTCTTACTAGCGGAGAGACCCAGTACTTC.

The rearrangement uses TRBV6-2 or TRBV6-3 and TRBJ1-1, with a weak D call TRBD1 (5 bases). Germline V gene sequence: CDR1 MNHEY, CDR2 SVGEGT. Trimming shortened V by 4 bases and J by 4 bases, and 13 bases separated the two germline ends. CDR3 length equals 14 residues. The CDR3 DNA reads TGTGCCAGCAGTTCCGCAGGGACCACCACTGAAGCTTTCTTT. Translated, it gives CASSSAGTTTEAFF.

This clonotype was seen a handful of times. The rearrangement uses TRBV7-6 and TRBJ2-6, with 7 bases fitting TRBD1. Germline V gene data show CDR1 as SGHVS and CDR2 as FNYEAQ. The V segment lost 0 bases and the J segment 2 bases; nucleotides outside the gene matches: 10. This CDR3 contains 19 residues. The CDR3 is CASSLASSGTVPGANVLTF. The CDR3 DNA reads TGTGCCAGCAGCTTAGCCTCCTCCGGGACAGTACCTGGGGCCAACGTCCTGACTTTC.

The chain links TRBV11-2 to TRBJ2-5, with D perhaps TRBD2 (5 bases). Germline values: CDR1 SGHAT, CDR2 FQNNGV. Between the trimmed V and J ends, which lost 6 bases and 4 bases, there was a span of 12 bases. CDR3 length: 13 residues. The chain's CDR3 is CASRSVGGETQYF. The CDR3 bases are TGTGCCAGCAGATCCGTCGGAGGAGAGACCCAGTACTTC.

The chain links TRBV21-1 to TRBJ2-1; TRBD1 is the table's D call, not checked against the DNA. TRBV21-1 is a known pseudogene. The length of the CDR3 is 12 residues. This CDR3 is CASSKRGNEQFF. DNA of the CDR3: TGTGCCAGCAGCAAAAGGGGGAATGAGCAGTTCTTC.

This clonotype was picked up a small number of times. The chain couples TRBV10-3 to TRBJ2-1, with D possibly being TRBD1 (5 bases). CDR1 ENHRY and CDR2 SYGVKD come from the germline V gene. V lost 0 bases, J lost 9 bases, and 18 bases lay in between. CDR3 size: 16 residues. The CDR3: CAISESGQYPFGEQFF. Here the CDR3 DNA reads TGTGCCATCAGTGAGTCTGGACAATACCCTTTCGGTGAGCAGTTCTTC.

The sample holds a few counts of this clonotype. The chain has TRBV5-1 and TRBJ2-1; 7 bases align to TRBD1. CDR1 and CDR2 from the germline V gene are SGHRS and YFSETQ. The CDR3 has 14 amino acids. J gave up 7 bases and V 5 bases, and 9 bases lay outside the gene matches. This chain's CDR3 is CASSPRDSRNEQFF. The CDR3 nucleotides are TGCGCCAGCAGTCCCCGGGACAGTCGAAATGAGCAGTTCTTC.

The chain carries TRBV5-4 and TRBJ2-7; D tentatively fits TRBD1 or TRBD2 (5 bases each). The V gene lost 4 bases and the J gene lost 7 bases, with 12 bases spanning the gap. CDR3 length: 12 amino acids. Germline CDR1 SGHNT, CDR2 YYREEE (reference sequence). In nucleotides, the CDR3 is TGTGCCAGCAGCCCCGGGACCGCTGAGCAGTACTTC. Translating it yields CASSPGTAEQYF. Combining the CDR3 with reference TRBV5-4 and TRBJ2-7 gives the whole variable domain ETGVTQSPTHLIKTRGQQVTLRCSSQSGHNTVSWYQQALGQGPQFIFQYYREEENGRGNFPPRFSGLQFPNYSSELNVNALELDDSALYLCASSPGTAEQYFGPGTRLTVT.

The chain joins TRBV29-1 to TRBJ2-1, with TRBD1 matching 7 bases. The CDR3 consists of 16 residues. Trimming took 6 bases from V and 3 from J; bases not matched to a gene: 14. The germline gives CDR1 SQVTM, CDR2 ANQGSEA. Here the CDR3 DNA reads TGCAGCGTGGTTCCCTTGGGGACAGTCTACTACAATGAGCAGTTCTTC. Residues: CSVVPLGTVYYNEQFF.

This clonotype is a singleton in its sample. The chain carries TRBV29-1 and TRBJ1-5; D perhaps matches TRBD1 (5 bases). V was pared by 4 bases and J by 6 bases, with 16 bases between. Germline-derived CDR1 and CDR2 are SQVTM and ANQGSEA. CDR3 length: 14 residues. The CDR3 region is CSVGDPIRGQPQHF. In DNA form, the CDR3 reads TGCAGCGTTGGGGACCCTATACGTGGTCAGCCCCAGCATTTT.

There are a few counts of this clonotype. The rearrangement joins TRBV7-2 to TRBJ2-6; D gene uncertain. CDR1 is SGHTA and CDR2 is FQGNSA in the germline V gene. V lost 1 base and J lost 4, with 8 bases in between. CDR3 length: 15 residues. In nucleotides, the CDR3 is TGTGCCAGCAGCTTAGGGGGTGCGGGGGCCAACGTCCTGACTTTC. Its protein product is CASSLGGAGANVLTF.

This clonotype has only a few counts. This sequence joins TRBV12-3 or TRBV12-4 and TRBJ1-1; no firm D call. The CDR3 has 12 amino acids. V lost 1 base and J lost 9, with 9 bases in between. CDR3 sequence: CASSLVQVQAFF. The CDR3 DNA is TGTGCCAGCAGTTTAGTCCAGGTACAAGCTTTCTTT.

This rearrangement joins TRBV7-2 to TRBJ2-1, with 10 positions matching TRBD2. The CDR3 is 16 amino acids. Trimming removed 1 base from V and 8 bases from J; junction bases left unmatched: 8. Germline-derived CDR1 and CDR2 are SGHTA and FQGNSA. The CDR3 bases are TGTGCCAGCAGCTTAGAGGGGTTAGCGGGAGGCTATGAGCAGTTCTTC. Its protein is CASSLEGLAGGYEQFF.

The V and J genes are TRBV6-5 and TRBJ2-7; 7 bases fit TRBD1. This CDR3 contains 13 residues. V dropped 2 bases and J dropped 2; count of bases not matched to a gene: 0. The germline V gene has CDR1 MNHEY and CDR2 SVGAGI. CDR3 loop: CASSYQGAYEQYF. The DNA of the CDR3 is TGTGCCAGCAGTTACCAGGGGGCCTACGAGCAGTACTTC.

The chain joins TRBV7-2 to TRBJ2-7, with TRBD1 matching 7 bases. Looked up from germline, CDR1 is SGHTA and CDR2 is FQGNSA. V lost 5 bases to trimming and J lost 0 bases; unmatched junction nucleotides: 4. This CDR3 has 14 residues. CDR3 DNA sequence: TGTGCCAGCAGCCGCGGACAGGTCTCCTACGAGCAGTACTTC. Its translation is CASSRGQVSYEQYF. The full variable domain, in which reference TRBV7-2 and TRBJ2-7 provide the parts outside the CDR3, is GAGVSQSPSNKVTEKGKDVELRCDPISGHTALYWYRQSLGQGLEFLIYFQGNSAPDKSGLPSDRFSAERTGGSVSTLTIQRTQQEDSAVYLCASSRGQVSYEQYFGPGTRLTVT.